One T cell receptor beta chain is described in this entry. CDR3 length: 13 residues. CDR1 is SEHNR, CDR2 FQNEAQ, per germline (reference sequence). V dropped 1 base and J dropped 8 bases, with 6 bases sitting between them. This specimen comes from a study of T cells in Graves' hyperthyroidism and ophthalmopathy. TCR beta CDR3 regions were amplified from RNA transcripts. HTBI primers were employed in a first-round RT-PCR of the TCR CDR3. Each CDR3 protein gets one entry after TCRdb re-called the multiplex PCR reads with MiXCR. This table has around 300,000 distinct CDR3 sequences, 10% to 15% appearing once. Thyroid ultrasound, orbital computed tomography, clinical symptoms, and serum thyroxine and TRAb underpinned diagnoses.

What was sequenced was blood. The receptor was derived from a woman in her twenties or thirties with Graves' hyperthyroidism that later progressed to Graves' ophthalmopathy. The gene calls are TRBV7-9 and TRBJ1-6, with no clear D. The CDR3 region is CASSLGMDSPLHF. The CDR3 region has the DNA TGTGCCAGCAGCTTAGGGATGGATTCACCCCTCCACTTT.